This TCR beta chain derives from a study of T-cell reconstitution after alpha-beta-depleted transplantation in children. Regarding the study as a whole: At around two months after transplant, the alpha-beta T cells were reportedly derived from several hundred expanded clones that came from non-depleted graft cells. Certain patients had high TCRbeta diversity at day 60, and it came from recipient T cells and thymic progenitors that survived. T cells produced anew were the main source of T-cell counts and diversity one year after transplant.

Losses at the gene ends were 5 bases for V and 8 bases for J; bases not matched to a gene: 6. The germline V gene has CDR1 DFQATT and CDR2 SNEGSKA (reference sequence). CDR3 length: 14 amino acids. During its preparation, the TCRbeta library received unique molecular identifiers. TCRdb recomputed calls from the PCR reads with MiXCR, one row per CDR3 protein. The table shows a few hundred thousand distinct CDR3 sequences, with around 27% occurring only once. About this clonotype itself: Its specificity is not known.

The chain is built from TRBV20-1 and TRBJ1-6; 10 bases are a match to TRBD1. This clonotype was sampled from a boy in the first two years of life with Wiskott-Aldrich syndrome, due to receive a stem cell transplant. The material sequenced was PBMCs, taken before TCRalphabeta/CD19-depleted stem cell transplant. In DNA, the CDR3 is TGCAGTGCTGCGCCGGGACAGGGGTATTCACCCCTCCACTTT. It encodes CSAAPGQGYSPLHF.